A single sample gave rise to the 5 T cell receptor beta chains below, sequenced in a study of cytomegalovirus exposure and HLA in healthy donors. Use of 60 Vbeta and 13 Jbeta primers characterized the PCR. TCRdb's copy holds only in-frame clones and misses some; the assay was immunoSEQ multiplex PCR. In all, the sample yields roughly 200,000 clones. Sequencing was performed on PBMCs. The origin of the receptors is a girl under 10 years old in good health and CMV-seropositive.

Comments on this clone: An end of the junction does not agree with germline; a read error may underlie this. The rearrangement joins TRBV2 to TRBJ2-7; unclear D gene. The length of the CDR3 is 12 residues. Per the germline V gene, CDR1 is SNHLY and CDR2 is FYNNEI. The DNA of the CDR3 is TGTGCCAGCAGTGACGTAGCCTACGGGCAGTACTTC. Amino acids: CASSDVAYGQYF.

Considering frequency, this clone is medium-sized. The chain carries TRBV6-6 and TRBJ1-1; D perhaps matches TRBD1 (5 bases). Deletions cut 5 bases from V and 0 bases from J, with 13 bases between. Germline lookup yields CDR1 MNHNY and CDR2 SVGAGI (reference sequence). The CDR3 is 15 residues long. The CDR3 region is CASSLPQTVNTEAFF. The DNA for the CDR3 is TGTGCCAGCAGTCTTCCTCAGACAGTGAACACTGAAGCTTTCTTT.

The V gene is TRBV11-2, the J gene TRBJ2-6; possible D gene TRBD2, 5 bases. Trimming left V 8 bases short and J 0 bases short, with 23 bases between. This CDR3 is built from 19 residues. The germline V gene encodes CDR1 SGHAT and CDR2 FQNNGV. Here the CDR3 DNA reads TGTGCCAGCTCTTCATCGGGGTTTAAGGTCAGCTCTGGGGCCAACGTCCTGACTTTC. Amino acid sequence: CASSSSGFKVSSGANVLTF.

The V and J genes are TRBV19 and TRBJ2-7, with D possibly TRBD2 on 6 matching bases. The germline V gene encodes CDR1 LNHDA and CDR2 SQIVND (reference sequence). Trimming pared 7 bases from V and 1 base from J, leaving 11 bases between. The CDR3 is made up of 13 amino acids. Written as DNA, the CDR3 is TGTGCCAGTACGGGCGGGGCGTCCTACGAGCAGTACTTC. This gives the protein CASTGGASYEQYF.

This chain links TRBV4-2 with TRBJ2-7; perhaps TRBD2 as D (5 bases). CDR3 length: 14 amino acids. V shed 1 base and J shed 3 bases, with 10 bases lying between them. Germline-derived CDR1 and CDR2 are LGHNA and YNFKEQ. CDR3 bases: TGTGCCAGCAGCCAAGGTACTAGTCGCTACGAGCAGTACTTC. This gives the protein CASSQGTSRYEQYF.